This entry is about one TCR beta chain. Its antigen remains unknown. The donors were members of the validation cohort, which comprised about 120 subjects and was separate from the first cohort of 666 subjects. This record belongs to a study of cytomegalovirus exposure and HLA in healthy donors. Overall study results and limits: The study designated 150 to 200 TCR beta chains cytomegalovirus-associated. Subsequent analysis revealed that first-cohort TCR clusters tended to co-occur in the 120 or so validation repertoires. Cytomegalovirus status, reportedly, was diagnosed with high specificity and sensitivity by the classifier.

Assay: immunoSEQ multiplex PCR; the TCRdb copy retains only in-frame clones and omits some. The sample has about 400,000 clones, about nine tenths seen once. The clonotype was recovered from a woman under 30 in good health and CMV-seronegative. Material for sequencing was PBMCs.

This chain's CDR3 is CASRGLESYEQYF. DNA of the CDR3: TGTGCCAGCAGGGGACTGGAGTCCTACGAGCAGTACTTC. The rearrangement uses TRBV27 and TRBJ2-7; TRBD2 is a possible D gene (6 bases). This CDR3 has 13 amino acids. V lost 6 bases and J lost 1, with 10 bases in between. Germline CDR1 reads MNHEY; CDR2 reads SMNVEV (reference sequence).